These T cell receptor beta chains were read from a single sample in a study of T cell responses to AZD1222 COVID-19 vaccine. Profiled with immunoSEQ multiplex PCR; TCRdb holds only in-frame clones, not every one. The sample includes about 95,000 clones, roughly 91% of them seen just once. The sequences come from peripheral blood, collected on day 0 of AZD1222 vaccination. Receptor source: an adult in good health. CDR3s include the opening cysteine and the closing phenylalanine or tryptophan. A D gene is named only where the DNA matches it firmly. Clone size is not always given. Where it is, it says once, few, many or a class for expanded clones.

j_call	clone_size	d_call	v_call	cdr3_length	cdr3_nt	cdr3_aa
TRBJ2-7	-	-	TRBV30	13	TGTGCCTGGTCGACAGGCCACCTCTACGAGCAGTACTTC	CAWSTGHLYEQYF
TRBJ1-2	-	-	TRBV19	16	TGTGCCAGTAGTATAGACAGGGGCCTAGCTAACTATGGCTACACCTTC	CASSIDRGLANYGYTF
TRBJ2-1	once	TRBD2	TRBV5-5	15	TGTGCCAGCAGGGGCCCGGGACTAGCGGAACTTGAGCAGTTCTTC	CASRGPGLAELEQFF
TRBJ1-6	-	-	TRBV11-2	17	TGTGCCAGCAGGGGGACTCACGCGAGCTCCTATAATTCACCCCTCCACTTT	CASRGTHASSYNSPLHF
TRBJ1-5	-	-	TRBV5-4	13	TGTGCCAGCAGCGTAGGGCAGAATCAGCCCCAGCATTTT	CASSVGQNQPQHF
TRBJ1-1	-	-	TRBV6-5	13	TGTGCCAGCAGATCAACAGCGAACACTGAAGCTTTCTTT	CASRSTANTEAFF
TRBJ1-3	-	-	TRBV11-2	11	TGTGCCAGCAGCTTAGGGAACACCATATATTTT	CASSLGNTIYF
TRBJ2-4	-	-	TRBV12-2	16	TGTGCAAGTCGCTTAGCGCTGAGAATAGCCAAAAACATTCAGTACTTC	CASRLALRIAKNIQYF
TRBJ2-7	-	-	TRBV7-2	16	TGTGCCAGCAGCTTAGATACTCCCAGTCCTCTCTACGAGCAGTACTTC	CASSLDTPSPLYEQYF
TRBJ1-3	-	-	TRBV4-1	14	TGCGCCAGCAGGCCCACAGGGCCTGGAAACACCATATATTTT	CASRPTGPGNTIYF
TRBJ2-3	-	TRBD2	TRBV4-1	15	TGCGCCAGCAGCCGAACTAGCGGGGGGACAGATACGCAGTATTTT	CASSRTSGGTDTQYF
TRBJ1-6	-	-	TRBV3-1/TRBV3-2	11	TGTGCCAGCAGCCAAGGTTCACCCCTCCACTTT	CASSQGSPLHF
TRBJ1-3	-	TRBD1	TRBV7-8	14	TGTGCCAGCAGCTATTGGACAGGGACAAACACCATATATTTT	CASSYWTGTNTIYF
TRBJ1-2	-	TRBD1	TRBV7-9	16	TGTGCCAGCAGCTACGTCGGAGGGACAGGGGGCCATGGCTACACCTTC	CASSYVGGTGGHGYTF
TRBJ2-2	-	-	TRBV7-9	15	TGTGCCAGCAGCAACCCGGGCAGGGCTACCGGGGAGCTGTTTTTT	CASSNPGRATGELFF
TRBJ2-7	-	-	TRBV18	14	TGTGCCAGCTCACCGGACGCGTTTAACTACGAGCAGTACTTC	CASSPDAFNYEQYF
TRBJ2-7	-	-	TRBV5-6	15	TGTGCCAGCAGTCGGGACCCGGGGGCGTTTTACGAGCAGTACTTC	CASSRDPGAFYEQYF
TRBJ2-2	-	TRBD1	TRBV24-1	15	TGTGCCACCAGTGATCCGGGACAGACCACCGGGGAGCTGTTTTTT	CATSDPGQTTGELFF
TRBJ1-1	once	-	TRBV2	13	TGTGCCAGCAGTGTCGGACTGAACACTGAAGCTTTCTTT	CASSVGLNTEAFF
TRBJ1-1	-	-	TRBV4-2	13	TGTGCCAGCAGCCCGCTTGTAAACAGTGAAGCTTTCTTT	CASSPLVNSEAFF
TRBJ1-1	-	TRBD1	TRBV2	14	TGTGCCAGCAGCGCACAGGGGTTCGACACTGAAGCTTTCTTT	CASSAQGFDTEAFF
TRBJ2-6	once	TRBD1	TRBV10-3	17	TGTGCCATCAGTGCTGGGACAGGGGGACCTGGGGCCAACGTCCTGACTTTC	CAISAGTGGPGANVLTF
TRBJ1-1	-	-	TRBV28	15	TGTGCCAGCAGTTTATCTACAGGACCAAACACTGAAGCTTTCTTT	CASSLSTGPNTEAFF
TRBJ1-6	-	-	TRBV19	18	TGTGCCAGTAGTATCAGCGGGACAACCCACGGAAGTAACTCACCCCTCCACTTT	CASSISGTTHGSNSPLHF
TRBJ2-1	-	TRBD2	TRBV3-1/TRBV3-2	16	TGTGCCAGCAGCCTTTTTCGGGGGGGCCTAGGGAATGAGCAGTTCTTC	CASSLFRGGLGNEQFF
TRBJ2-6	once	-	TRBV27	16	TGTGCCAGCAGTTTATTTCCCCTCTCTGGGGCCAACGTCCTGACTTTC	CASSLFPLSGANVLTF
TRBJ1-3	-	-	TRBV15	18	TGTGCCACCAGCAGTCCCGCCTTGGGACGGAGCTCTGGAAACACCATATATTTT	CATSSPALGRSSGNTIYF
TRBJ1-3	-	-	TRBV9	15	TGTGCCAGCAGCGGGGACGGTTGCTCTGGAAACACCATATATTTT	CASSGDGCSGNTIYF
TRBJ1-1	medium-sized	-	TRBV21-1	19	TGTGCCAGCAGCAAAGGTGGACAGGGAGGGGTCTGGTTGAACACTGAAGCTTTCTTT	CASSKGGQGGVWLNTEAFF
TRBJ1-1	-	-	TRBV19	14	TGTGCCAGTAGTATAACGTTAGAGCGGGGCGAAGCTTTCTTT	CASSITLERGEAFF
TRBJ2-1	once	TRBD1	TRBV11-2	17	TGTGCCAGCAGCCGGGACAGGGGGGGGAGGTCCTACAATGAGCAGTTCTTC	CASSRDRGGRSYNEQFF
TRBJ2-1	-	TRBD2	TRBV19	16	TGTGCCAGTACCCCAGTCAGAGGACTAGTTTCAGGTGAGCAGTTCTTC	CASTPVRGLVSGEQFF
TRBJ1-2	once	-	TRBV28	11	TGTGCCAGCGGGTCCAACTATGGCTACACCTTC	CASGSNYGYTF
TRBJ1-4	-	-	TRBV30	13	TGTGCCTGGAGTGTATGGTCGCAGGAAAAACTGTTTTTT	CAWSVWSQEKLFF
TRBJ2-5	-	-	TRBV3-1/TRBV3-2	11	TGTGCCAGCAGCCAAGTAGAGACCCAGTACTTC	CASSQVETQYF
TRBJ1-2	-	TRBD1	TRBV9	17	TGTGCCAGCAGCGCGCCCCCCACCCAACAGGGGACGGATGGCTACACCTTC	CASSAPPTQQGTDGYTF
TRBJ1-5	-	-	TRBV7-2	13	TGTGCCAGCAGCTCAAACCAGGGGCAGCCCCAGCATTTT	CASSSNQGQPQHF
TRBJ1-2	-	TRBD1	TRBV2	14	TGTGCCAGCAGTGCGACAGGGGGCGACTATGGCTACACCTTC	CASSATGGDYGYTF
TRBJ2-1	-	TRBD2	TRBV5-1	15	TGCGCCAGCAGCATGGGGACTAGCGGTATCAATGAGCAGTTCTTC	CASSMGTSGINEQFF
TRBJ2-3	-	TRBD2	TRBV6-5	15	TGTGCCAGCAGGGCTAGCGGGGGTGGCACAGATACGCAGTATTTT	CASRASGGGTDTQYF
TRBJ2-7	-	TRBD1	TRBV15	14	TGTGCCACCAGCACAAGGGACAGCCCCTACGAGCAGTACTTC	CATSTRDSPYEQYF
TRBJ1-3	-	-	TRBV29-1	15	TGCAGCGTTGAAGGGGGGACGGCTTCTGGAAACACCATATATTTT	CSVEGGTASGNTIYF
TRBJ1-5	-	TRBD1	TRBV7-9	15	TGTGCCAGCAGCTTAGACGGGACAGGGAATCAGCCCCAGCATTTT	CASSLDGTGNQPQHF
TRBJ1-1	-	TRBD1	TRBV10-3	12	TGTGCCATACAGGGGGGGAACACTGAAGCTTTCTTT	CAIQGGNTEAFF
TRBJ2-7	-	-	TRBV30	14	TGTGCCTGGAGCGCGGGCGGGGCCATAAACGAGCAGTACTTC	CAWSAGGAINEQYF
TRBJ2-5	-	-	TRBV18	15	TGTGCCAGCTCACCAGATCCAAGCGCGAAAGAGACCCAGTACTTC	CASSPDPSAKETQYF
TRBJ2-7	medium-sized	-	TRBV2	16	TGTGCCAGCAGTGAAGGGGGGAGGAACCTCCACTACGAGCAGTACTTC	CASSEGGRNLHYEQYF
TRBJ2-7	-	-	TRBV11-2	14	TGTGCCAGCAGTCCCACGGCAGGGGGAGGCGAGCAGTACTTC	CASSPTAGGGEQYF
TRBJ2-3	-	-	TRBV30	14	TGTGCCTGGAGTGTACGTTGGGGCGCAGATACGCAGTATTTT	CAWSVRWGADTQYF
TRBJ1-2	-	TRBD1	TRBV5-1	14	TGCGCCAGCAGCTTGGTGGGACAGGCCCTGGACTACACCTTC	CASSLVGQALDYTF
TRBJ1-6	-	-	TRBV4-3	17	TGCGCCAGCAGCCAAGAGGGGGCGGTTGGGTATAATTCACCCCTCCACTTT	CASSQEGAVGYNSPLHF
TRBJ1-1	-	-	TRBV18	15	TGTGCCAGCTCACCGAGCAGACAGTTGAACACTGAAGCTTTCTTT	CASSPSRQLNTEAFF
TRBJ2-1	-	TRBD2	TRBV4-2	16	TGTGCCAGCAGCCAAGATGAGCGGGGGGGCCTTGATGAGCAGTTCTTC	CASSQDERGGLDEQFF